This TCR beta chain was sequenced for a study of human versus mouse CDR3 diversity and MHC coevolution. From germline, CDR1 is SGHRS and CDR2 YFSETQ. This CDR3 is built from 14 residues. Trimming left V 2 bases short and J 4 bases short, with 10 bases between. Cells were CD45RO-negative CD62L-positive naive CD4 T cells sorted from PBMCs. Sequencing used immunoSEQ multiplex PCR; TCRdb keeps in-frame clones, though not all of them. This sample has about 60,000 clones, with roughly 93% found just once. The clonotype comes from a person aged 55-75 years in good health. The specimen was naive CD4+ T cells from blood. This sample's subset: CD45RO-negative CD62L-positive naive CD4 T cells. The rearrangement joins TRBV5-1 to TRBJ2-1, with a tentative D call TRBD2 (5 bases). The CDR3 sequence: CASSLMGGYNEQFF. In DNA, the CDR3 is TGCGCCAGCAGCTTAATGGGCGGGTACAATGAGCAGTTCTTC. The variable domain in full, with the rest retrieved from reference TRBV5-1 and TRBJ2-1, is KAGVTQTPRYLIKTRGQQVTLSCSPISGHRSVSWYQQTPGQGLQFLFEYFSETQRNKGNFPGRFSGRQFSNSRSEMNVSTLELGDSALYLCASSLMGGYNEQFFGPGTRLTVL.